What follows are 26 T cell receptor beta chains derived from one specimen sequenced in a study of blood T cell repertoires in COVID-19. The data were produced by immunoSEQ multiplex PCR, yet TCRdb's version contains in-frame clones alone and is incomplete. In the table there are under 200,000 clones, around 87% of which are singletons. Sequences were obtained from peripheral blood. The receptors were gathered from a woman aged 80 or older in a cohort sampled during active or convalescent COVID-19.

The J gene is TRBJ2-7, the V gene TRBV11-2; no clear D. Germline V gene data show CDR1 as SGHAT and CDR2 as FQNNGV. V was shortened by 0 bases and J by 3 bases, with 9 bases between the two germline ends. The CDR3 is 14 residues long. The CDR3 DNA follows: TGTGCCAGCAGCTTAGATGCGCCGCTCTACGAGCAGTACTTC. It encodes CASSLDAPLYEQYF.

The chain combines TRBV4-3 with TRBJ1-6, with a possible D match to TRBD1 (5 bases). This CDR3 contains 15 residues. Per the germline V gene, CDR1 is LGHNA and CDR2 is YSLEER. Trimming stripped 3 bases from V and 7 bases from J, with 13 bases between. Here the CDR3 reads CASSQEPKGNSPLHF. CDR3 nucleotide sequence: TGCGCCAGCAGCCAGGAACCCAAGGGGAATTCACCCCTCCACTTT.

This sequence joins TRBV27 and TRBJ2-3, with 8 bases identical to TRBD2. The CDR3 length is 15 residues. With 2 bases clipped from V and 5 bases from J, the junction kept 6 bases outside the gene matches. The germline V gene has CDR1 MNHEY and CDR2 SMNVEV (reference sequence). The CDR3 region has the DNA TGTGCCAGCAGTTTACAGGTAGCGGGATTAGATACGCAGTATTTT. It is translated as CASSLQVAGLDTQYF.

V is TRBV6-6 and J is TRBJ1-5, with D unresolved. Per germline, CDR1 MNHNY and CDR2 SVGAGI (reference sequence). The CDR3 sequence is 17 residues long. V lost 5 bases to trimming and J lost 3 bases, with 20 bases between them. This CDR3 reads CASSPTRAANSNQPQHF. The CDR3 region has the DNA TGTGCCAGCAGTCCAACCCGTGCGGCGAATTCCAATCAGCCCCAGCATTTT.

This chain connects TRBV29-1 to TRBJ1-2; TRBD1 aligns across 8 bases. This CDR3 has 14 amino acids. The germline CDR1 and CDR2 sequences are SQVTM and ANQGSEA. The J segment lost 6 bases and the V segment lost 0 bases, leaving 6 bases of the junction unmatched. CDR3 sequence (DNA): TGCAGCGTTGAAGATCAAGCCAGGGGGCATGGCTACACCTTC. Translation: CSVEDQARGHGYTF.

The chain employs TRBV30 and TRBJ1-3; D remains unclear. The CDR3 consists of 14 residues. CDR1 is GTSNPN, CDR2 SVGIG, per germline (reference sequence). Trimming left V 2 bases short and J 4 bases short, with 12 bases between. The CDR3 reads CAWSPPRSGNTIYF. Here the CDR3 DNA reads TGTGCCTGGAGTCCACCGAGGTCCGGAAACACCATATATTTT.

CDR3 loop: CASNRASGVYNEQFF. The CDR3 DNA reads TGTGCCAGCAATCGGGCTAGCGGGGTCTACAATGAGCAGTTCTTC. This chain links TRBV2 with TRBJ2-1; 9 nucleotides match TRBD2. The CDR3 totals 15 residues. Looked up from germline, CDR1 is SNHLY and CDR2 is FYNNEI. Germline trimming cut 7 bases from V and 3 bases from J; bases unmatched to any gene: 7.

This clone was recorded a few times. This chain joins TRBV5-5 and TRBJ1-2; D is possibly TRBD1 (6 bases). Trimming removed 4 bases at V and 0 bases at J, with 16 bases between. CDR3 length: 16 residues. CDR1 and CDR2 from the germline V gene are SGHKS and YYEKEE (reference sequence). The chain's CDR3 is CASSHPDRLSNYGYTF. The CDR3 bases are TGTGCCAGCAGCCACCCCGACAGGCTCTCTAACTATGGCTACACCTTC.

A note on this clone: This specimen includes other DNA sequences encoding the same CDR3. The gene calls are TRBV5-1 and TRBJ1-1; D is ambiguous. The CDR3 consists of 13 residues. Trimming removed 4 bases at V and 0 bases at J, with 7 bases between. Germline V gives CDR1 SGHRS, CDR2 YFSETQ. CDR3 DNA sequence: TGCGCCAGCAGCAGTGAGGTGAACACTGAAGCTTTCTTT. Its translation is CASSSEVNTEAFF. Combining the CDR3 with reference TRBV5-1 and TRBJ1-1 gives the whole variable domain KAGVTQTPRYLIKTRGQQVTLSCSPISGHRSVSWYQQTPGQGLQFLFEYFSETQRNKGNFPGRFSGRQFSNSRSEMNVSTLELGDSALYLCASSSEVNTEAFFGQGTRLTVV.

CDR3 sequence reads: CASSPEHYSGNTIYF. In DNA form, the CDR3 reads TGCGCCAGCAGCCCCGAACACTACTCTGGAAACACCATATATTTT. The chain combines TRBV4-3 with TRBJ1-3; no reliable D call. The CDR3 is 15 amino acids. The V end lost 4 bases, the J end lost 0 bases, and 10 bases lay between the germline ends. The germline V gene has CDR1 LGHNA and CDR2 YSLEER.

This clone has ten or more counts. The genes are TRBV19 and TRBJ2-1, with D perhaps TRBD2 (5 bases). This CDR3 spans 13 amino acids. Germline assignment: CDR1 LNHDA and CDR2 SQIVND (reference sequence). V dropped 5 bases and J dropped 7 bases, with 12 bases sitting between them. Written as DNA, the CDR3 is TGTGCCAGTAGTGAGGTAGCGCGGAATGAGCAGTTCTTC. Encoded protein: CASSEVARNEQFF.

The chain couples TRBV11-3 to TRBJ2-7; the match to TRBD2 covers 13 bases. The CDR3 length is 15 residues. V lost 5 bases to trimming and J lost 3 bases; unmatched junction nucleotides: 4. The germline V gene encodes CDR1 SGHNT and CDR2 YENEEA. The CDR3: CASSPRTSGGYEQYF. The DNA of the CDR3 is TGTGCCAGCAGCCCTCGGACTAGCGGGGGCTACGAGCAGTACTTC.

The CDR3 reads CASSPNPQGARNIQYF. For the CDR3, the DNA is TGTGCCAGCAGTCCAAATCCACAGGGGGCTAGGAACATTCAGTACTTC. The genes are TRBV2 and TRBJ2-4, with 9 bases lining up with TRBD1. This CDR3 has 16 residues. After removal of 5 bases from V and 7 bases from J, the junction contained 12 bases not matched to a gene. Germline V gives CDR1 SNHLY, CDR2 FYNNEI.

The V gene is TRBV27, the J gene TRBJ2-5, with D unclear. The CDR3 loop spans 14 amino acids. V was shortened by 6 bases and J by 5 bases, with 16 bases between the two germline ends. Germline V CDR1 and CDR2: MNHEY, SMNVEV (reference sequence). The CDR3 spells CASSSFGVQETQYF. In DNA, the CDR3 is TGTGCCAGCAGCTCGTTTGGAGTGCAGGAGACCCAGTACTTC.

V gene TRBV15 combines with J gene TRBJ2-3; 13 bases match TRBD2. Per the germline V gene, CDR1 is LNHNV and CDR2 is YYDKDF (reference sequence). V was pared by 4 bases and J by 5 bases, with 3 bases of the junction left unmatched. The CDR3 runs to 15 residues. CDR3 region: CATSTRTSGGDTQYF. CDR3 coding DNA: TGTGCCACCAGCACCCGGACTAGCGGGGGAGATACGCAGTATTTT.

The chain links TRBV6-2 or TRBV6-3 to TRBJ2-2; 8 bases are shared with TRBD2. J was trimmed by 6 bases and V by 2 bases; bases with no gene match: 2. This CDR3 has 14 amino acids. Germline CDR1 and CDR2: MNHEY and SVGEGT. The CDR3 here is CASSYHSGAGELFF. The CDR3 region has the DNA TGTGCCAGCAGTTACCATAGCGGGGCCGGGGAGCTGTTTTTT.

The chain carries TRBV10-1 and TRBJ2-4; the D gene is possibly TRBD2 (5 bases). The V gene lost 9 bases and the J gene lost 5 bases, with 20 bases spanning the gap. Germline values: CDR1 WNHNN, CDR2 SYGVQD (reference sequence). The CDR3 has 15 amino acids. This chain's CDR3 is CASTCGPSAENIQYF. The CDR3, as DNA: TGCGCCAGTACCTGCGGGCCCAGCGCGGAAAACATTCAGTACTTC.

V is TRBV2 and J is TRBJ2-7; tentative D call: TRBD2 (5 bases). The V gene lost 8 bases and the J gene lost 3 bases, with 14 bases spanning the gap. In germline, CDR1 is SNHLY, CDR2 FYNNEI. The CDR3 covers 13 residues. The CDR3 here is CASAEEGLYEQYV. CDR3 sequence (DNA): TGTGCCAGCGCAGAAGAGGGCCTCTACGAGCAGTACGTC.

In this sample, this clone turned up a few times. J is TRBJ2-7 and V is TRBV6-1, with 8 bases identical to TRBD2. Germline V gene lookup returns CDR1 MNHNS and CDR2 SASEGT. This CDR3 region has 15 residues. V was pared by 1 base and J by 0 bases, with 2 bases of the junction left unmatched. In DNA form, the CDR3 reads TGTGCCAGCAGTGAAGGCGGGGGGAGCTCCTACGAGCAGTACGTC. Its protein product is CASSEGGGSSYEQYV.

This rearrangement joins TRBV4-1 to TRBJ2-7; D unclear. The CDR3 sequence is 13 residues long. Between the trimmed V and J ends, which lost 1 base and 6 bases, there was a span of 10 bases. The germline V gene encodes CDR1 MGHRA and CDR2 YSYEKL. The CDR3 DNA reads TGCGCCAGCAGCCAAGGCCCCCGAGGCGAGCAGTACTTC. Its protein product is CASSQGPRGEQYF.

The chain has TRBV20-1 and TRBJ2-5; D gene unclear. Trimming removed 3 bases from V and 1 base from J, with 3 bases in between. This CDR3 is built from 11 residues. From germline, CDR1 is DFQATT and CDR2 SNEGSKA (reference sequence). This chain's CDR3 is CSASGQETQYF. CDR3 bases: TGCAGTGCTAGCGGCCAAGAGACCCAGTACTTC.

The rearrangement joins TRBV11-3 to TRBJ2-5; D may be TRBD2 (7 bases). Trimming took off 2 bases at V and 1 base at J, with 11 bases between the two ends. CDR3 length equals 15 residues. CDR1 is SGHNT, CDR2 YENEEA, per germline. CDR3 region: CASSLSAGAQETQYF. DNA of the CDR3: TGTGCCAGCAGCTTAAGCGCGGGGGCCCAAGAGACCCAGTACTTC. The full variable domain, its missing parts supplied by reference TRBV11-3 and TRBJ2-5, is EAGVVQSPRYKIIEKKQPVAFWCNPISGHNTLYWYLQNLGQGPELLIRYENEEAVDDSQLPKDRFSAERLKGVDSTLKIQPAELGDSAVYLCASSLSAGAQETQYFGPGTRLLVL.

In this sample, this clone turned up once. The chain couples TRBV4-1 to TRBJ2-7, with D perhaps TRBD2 (6 bases). The CDR3 spans 15 residues. Germline V gene data show CDR1 as MGHRA and CDR2 as YSYEKL. Trimming removed 0 bases from V and 2 bases from J, with 11 bases in between. The CDR3 DNA is TGCGCCAGCAGCCAAGATGAGGGACTGGCCTACGAGCAGTACTTC. Amino acids: CASSQDEGLAYEQYF.

The rearrangement joins TRBV9 to TRBJ2-1, with 8 bases identical to TRBD2. Germline V gene sequence: CDR1 SGDLS, CDR2 YYNGEE. V lost 3 bases to trimming and J lost 2 bases; unmatched junction nucleotides: 4. This CDR3 is built from 15 residues. For the CDR3, the DNA is TGTGCCAGCAGCGCGACTAGCGAGACCTACAATGAGCAGTTCTTC. Translating gives CASSATSETYNEQFF. The full variable domain, its missing parts supplied by reference TRBV9 and TRBJ2-1, is DSGVTQTPKHLITATGQRVTLRCSPRSGDLSVYWYQQSLDQGLQFLIQYYNGEERAKGNILERFSAQQFPDLHSELNLSSLELGDSALYFCASSATSETYNEQFFGPGTRLTVL.

The chain links TRBV11-3 to TRBJ2-1, with 7 nucleotides matching TRBD1. This CDR3 is built from 16 residues. CDR1 is SGHNT, CDR2 YENEEA, per germline. V shed 5 bases and J 2 bases; nucleotides not matched to a gene: 9. DNA for the CDR3: TGTGCCAGCAGCCCAAAGGACAGGTTCCCCTACAATGAGCAGTTCTTC. It codes for CASSPKDRFPYNEQFF.

The V call is TRBV5-1, the J call TRBJ2-2; D call uncertain. Between the trimmed V and J ends, which lost 4 bases and 0 bases, there was a span of 13 bases. Germline values: CDR1 SGHRS, CDR2 YFSETQ. This CDR3 comprises 16 residues. Here the CDR3 DNA reads TGCGCCAGCAGCGTGGAAACACCTGCGAACACCGGGGAGCTGTTTTTT. Translated, it gives CASSVETPANTGELFF.